The source of this T cell receptor beta chain is a study of T cell responses to AZD1222 COVID-19 vaccine. Repertoires were generated with immunoSEQ multiplex PCR, while TCRdb's copy carries only in-frame clones and drops some. The repertoire holds 85,000 to 130,000 clones, with more than 75% as singletons. Study-wide findings and caveats: Within unmutated variant regions lay the reported targets of nearly half of spike-specific TCRs. Donors were chiefly white British, with a greater number of females, and clonal diversity was perhaps underestimated.

This clone was observed a handful of times. No antigen is known for it. This CDR3 contains 17 residues. Trimming took 0 bases from V and 4 from J, leaving 18 bases between them. Germline V gives CDR1 LGHNA, CDR2 YNFKEQ. The chain has TRBV4-2 and TRBJ1-1, with D tentatively TRBD1 (6 bases). This sample comprised peripheral blood, obtained on day 0 of AZD1222 vaccination. This receptor was taken from an adult in good health. CDR3 sequence reads: CASSQDRLGPRGTEAFF. The DNA of the CDR3 is TGTGCCAGCAGCCAAGACCGCCTCGGACCCAGGGGCACTGAAGCTTTCTTT.